The clone carrying this T cell receptor beta chain has ten or more counts. The CDR3 contains 15 residues. Germline loops: CDR1 ENHRY, CDR2 SYGVKD. Trimming took 0 bases from V and 5 from J; bases not matched to a gene: 6. This record comes from a study of T cells in Graves' hyperthyroidism and ophthalmopathy. Authors of the study amplified TCR beta CDR3 regions from RNA transcripts. HTBI primers were the set used in a first-round RT-PCR of the TCR CDR3. From the multiplex PCR reads, TCRdb called clonotypes with MiXCR, one entry per CDR3 protein. In the table there are over 400,000 distinct CDR3 sequences, approximately 22% of which are singletons.

Sequencing input: blood. The sequence came from an older woman with Graves' ophthalmopathy. This rearrangement joins TRBV10-3 to TRBJ2-7, with 8 bases fitting TRBD2. In DNA, the CDR3 is TGTGCCATCAGTGAGTCAACCAGCGGGAGCGACGAGCAGTACTTC. Residues: CAISESTSGSDEQYF.